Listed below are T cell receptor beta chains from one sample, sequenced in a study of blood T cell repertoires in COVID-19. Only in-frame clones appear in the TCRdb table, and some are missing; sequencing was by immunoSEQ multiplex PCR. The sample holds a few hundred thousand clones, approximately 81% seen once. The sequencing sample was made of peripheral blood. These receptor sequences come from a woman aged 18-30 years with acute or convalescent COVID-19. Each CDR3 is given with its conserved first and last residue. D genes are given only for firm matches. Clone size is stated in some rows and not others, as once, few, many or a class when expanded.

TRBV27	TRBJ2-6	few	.	CASSPTISGANVLTF	TGTGCCAGCAGTCCCACAATTTCTGGGGCCAACGTCCTGACTTTC
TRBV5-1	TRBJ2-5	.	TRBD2	CASSYQREGGETQYF	TGCGCCAGCAGCTATCAGCGGGAGGGCGGGGAGACCCAGTACTTC
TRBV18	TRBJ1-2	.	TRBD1	CASSPPEDRDGYTF	TGTGCCAGCTCACCACCGGAGGACAGGGATGGCTACACCTTC
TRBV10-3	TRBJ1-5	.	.	CAISETRDQPQHF	TGTGCCATCAGTGAGACTAGAGATCAGCCCCAGCATTTT
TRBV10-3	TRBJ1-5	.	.	CAIRAGGENQPQHF	TGTGCCATCAGGGCTGGGGGCGAAAATCAGCCCCAGCATTTT
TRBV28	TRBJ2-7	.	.	CASSFAYEQYF	TGTGCCAGCAGTTTCGCGTACGAGCAGTACTTC
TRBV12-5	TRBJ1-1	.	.	CASGYGGNTEAFF	TGTGCTAGTGGTTACGGGGGGAACACTGAAGCTTTCTTT
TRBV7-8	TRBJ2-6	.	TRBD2	CASSQSPGLALSGANVLTF	TGTGCCAGCAGCCAATCACCGGGACTAGCCTTGTCTGGGGCCAACGTCCTGACTTTC
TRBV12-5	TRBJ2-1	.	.	CASRQEDEQFF	TGTGCTTCCCGGCAGGAGGATGAGCAGTTCTTC
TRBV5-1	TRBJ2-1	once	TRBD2	CASSLVLAGEGEQFF	TGCGCCAGCAGCTTGGTGCTAGCGGGAGAAGGAGAGCAGTTCTTC
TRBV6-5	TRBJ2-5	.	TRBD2	CASSPSPTSSETQYF	TGTGCCAGCAGCCCCTCACCGACTAGCAGTGAGACCCAGTACTTC
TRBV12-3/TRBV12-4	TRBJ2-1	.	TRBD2	CASSFGEGNEQFF	TGTGCCAGCAGTTTTGGGGAGGGCAATGAGCAGTTCTTC
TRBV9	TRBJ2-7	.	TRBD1	CASSVGDRGYEQYF	TGTGCCAGCAGCGTGGGGGACAGGGGCTACGAGCAGTACTTC
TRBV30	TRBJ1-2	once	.	CAWSEKVEGAYGYTF	TGTGCCTGGAGTGAAAAGGTGGAAGGGGCTTATGGCTACACCTTC
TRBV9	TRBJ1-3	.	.	CASSARDVDGNTIYF	TGTGCCAGCAGCGCGCGGGACGTTGATGGAAACACCATATATTTT
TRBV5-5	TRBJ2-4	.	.	CASSADRNIQYF	TGTGCCAGCAGCGCAGACAGAAACATTCAGTACTTC
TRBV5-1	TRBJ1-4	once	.	CASSSLAGGEKLFF	TGCGCCAGCAGCTCCCTGGCGGGAGGAGAAAAACTGTTTTTT
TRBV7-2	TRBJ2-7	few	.	CASSRQVGEQYF	TGTGCCAGCAGCCGGCAGGTGGGCGAGCAGTACTTC
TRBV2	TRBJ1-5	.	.	CASRMGFVGGNQPQHF	TGTGCCAGCAGGATGGGATTCGTGGGAGGTAATCAGCCCCAGCATTTT
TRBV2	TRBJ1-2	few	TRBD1	CASSSEGQGYGYTF	TGTGCCAGCAGTAGTGAGGGACAGGGCTATGGCTACACCTTC